This T cell receptor (beta chain) came from a study of vaccination effects on CD4 cells after COVID-19. Study-level information: Post-vaccine sampling took place a median of 72 days after the second dose.

Using immunoSEQ multiplex PCR, the repertoire was profiled, and TCRdb retains in-frame clones only, with some absent. The sample consists of approximately 70,000 clones, about 80% of them appearing once. Viral peptide pool expansion of antigen-specific CD4+ T cells preceded sequencing in the ViraFEST assay. Scientists isolated CD4+ T cells after a roughly 9-day culture period ended. The vaccine given was either BNT162b2 or mRNA-1273, in two doses. Both day 3 and day 7 saw half the medium replaced with IL-2 medium. V lost 6 bases to trimming and J lost 4 bases; unmatched junction nucleotides: 5. Looked up from germline, CDR1 is LNHDA and CDR2 is SQIVND (reference sequence). The CDR3 extends over 15 amino acids. Overall study findings and caveats: There was only 1 of 255 vaccine-induced clones in healthy vaccinees that cross-reacted with common cold coronaviruses. Clones from infection and from vaccination both contracted markedly late after vaccination.

This clone was recorded a few times. Its antigen is currently unknown. The receptor's source is a human donor who received a COVID-19 vaccine. The chain combines TRBV19 with TRBJ2-6; 8 bases match TRBD1. The material was CD4+ T cells from PBMCs cultured with HCoV-OC43 spike peptides, obtained after COVID-19 vaccination. Subset indicated: HCoV-OC43 spike overlapping peptide pool stimulation. CDR3: CASSPTGEGANVLTF. As DNA, the CDR3 is TGTGCCAGTAGCCCGACAGGGGAAGGGGCCAACGTCCTGACTTTC.